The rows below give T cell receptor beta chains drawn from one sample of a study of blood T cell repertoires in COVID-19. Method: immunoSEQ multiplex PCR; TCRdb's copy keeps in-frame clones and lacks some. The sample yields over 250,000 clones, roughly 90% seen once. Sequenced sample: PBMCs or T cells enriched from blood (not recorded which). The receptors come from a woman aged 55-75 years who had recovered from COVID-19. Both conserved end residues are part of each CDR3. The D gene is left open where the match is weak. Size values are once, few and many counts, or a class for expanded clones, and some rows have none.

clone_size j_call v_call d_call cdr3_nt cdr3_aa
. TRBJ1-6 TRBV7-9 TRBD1 TGTGCCAGCAGCAAGGGACAGGTGGAGAGTTCACCCCTCCACTTT CASSKGQVESSPLHF
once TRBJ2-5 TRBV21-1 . TGTGCCAGCAGCAGACGGAGATGCGGAGAGACCCAGTACTTC CASSRRRCGETQYF
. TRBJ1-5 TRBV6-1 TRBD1 TGTGCCAGCAGCGAAGGACAGGGGGCCTATCAGCCCCAGCATTTT CASSEGQGAYQPQHF
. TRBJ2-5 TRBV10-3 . TGTGCCATCAGTGACAGGGGTCAAGAGACCCAGTACTTC CAISDRGQETQYF
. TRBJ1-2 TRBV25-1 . TGTGCCAGCAGCTTTACAGCCTATGGCTACACCTTC CASSFTAYGYTF
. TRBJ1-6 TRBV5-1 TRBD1 TGCGCCAGCAGCTCGGACAGGGCTAATAATTCACCCCTCCACTTT CASSSDRANNSPLHF
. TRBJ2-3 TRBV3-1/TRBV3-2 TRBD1 TGTGCCAGCAGTTTCAGACAGGGGGCCACAGATACGCAGTATTTT CASSFRQGATDTQYF
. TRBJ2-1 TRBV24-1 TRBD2 TGTGCCACCAGTGATCCGGGACTAGCGGGGGGCCCCCCCTACAATGAGCAGTTCTTC CATSDPGLAGGPPYNEQFF
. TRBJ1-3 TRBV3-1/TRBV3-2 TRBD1 TGTGCCAGCAGCAGACAGGGGCCTGGAAACACCATATATTTT CASSRQGPGNTIYF
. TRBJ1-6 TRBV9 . TGTGCCAGCAGCGCCGTTGTAAATTCACCCCTCCACTTT CASSAVVNSPLHF
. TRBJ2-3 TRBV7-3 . TGTGCCAGCAGCGCACAACAGGGAGATACGCAGTATTTT CASSAQQGDTQYF
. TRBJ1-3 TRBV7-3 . TGTGCCAGCAGCCCAGGGGCAGGAGGAAACACCATATATTTT CASSPGAGGNTIYF
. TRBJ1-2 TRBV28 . TGTGCCAGCATTTACTCGGGGAGACCTAACTATGGCTACACCTTC CASIYSGRPNYGYTF
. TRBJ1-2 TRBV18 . TGTGCCAGCTCACCAGAAGGACAGTTGAGGCGGAATGGCTACACCTTC CASSPEGQLRRNGYTF
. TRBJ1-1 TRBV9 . TGTGCCAGCAGCCCCCTGGGAGGGCGCACTGAAGCTTTCTTT CASSPLGGRTEAFF
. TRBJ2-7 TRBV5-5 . TGTGCCAGCAGCTTGGTAGCGGGACAGGGTTCCTACGAGCAGTACTTC CASSLVAGQGSYEQYF
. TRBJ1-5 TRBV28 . TGTGCCAGCAGTTCTCCACCTGCCTGGCGGAGCAATCAGCCCCAGCATTTT CASSSPPAWRSNQPQHF
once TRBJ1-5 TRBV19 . TGTGCCAGTAGTTTCTCTTACAATCAGCCCCAGCATTTT CASSFSYNQPQHF
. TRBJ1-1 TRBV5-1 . TGCGCCAGCAGCCCGGCCAGGCAGCCCATGAACACTGAAGCTTTCTTT CASSPARQPMNTEAFF
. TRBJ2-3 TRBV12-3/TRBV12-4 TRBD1 TGTGCCAGCAGCATCAGGGGGGATACGCAGTATTTT CASSIRGDTQYF
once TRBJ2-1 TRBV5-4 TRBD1 TGTGCCAGCATACGGGACAGGGGGTCCGGTGAGCAGTTCTTC CASIRDRGSGEQFF
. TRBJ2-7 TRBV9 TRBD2 TGTGCCAGCAGCCCCGGGAGAGCGGGACCAGGCCCCTACGAGCAGTACTTC CASSPGRAGPGPYEQYF
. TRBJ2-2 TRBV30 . TGTGCCTGGAGCTCGTACATCGGGGAGCTGTTTTTT CAWSSYIGELFF
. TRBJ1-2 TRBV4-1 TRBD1 TGCGCCAGTCGTTCAACAGGGGGCTATGGCTACACCTTC CASRSTGGYGYTF
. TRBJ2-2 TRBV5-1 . TGCGCCAGCAGCTTGCCCACTACCGGGGAGCTGTTTTTT CASSLPTTGELFF
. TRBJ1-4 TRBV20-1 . TGCAGTGCTAGTGGTGGGGCCGGGGAAAAACTGTTTTTT CSASGGAGEKLFF
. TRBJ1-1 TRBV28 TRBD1 TGTGCCAGCAGTTTAGTAGGGGGCAGGCTGAACACTGAAGCTTTCTTT CASSLVGGRLNTEAFF
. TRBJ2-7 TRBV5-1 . TGCGCCAGCAGCGCAGTATCCTACGAGCAGTACTTC CASSAVSYEQYF
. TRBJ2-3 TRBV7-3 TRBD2 TGTGCCAGCAGCTTAACCGGGACTAGGGGCACAGATACGCAGTATTTT CASSLTGTRGTDTQYF
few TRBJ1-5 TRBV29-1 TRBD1 TGCAGCGTAGGGGAGGGACAGGTGGGTCAGCCCCAGCATTTT CSVGEGQVGQPQHF